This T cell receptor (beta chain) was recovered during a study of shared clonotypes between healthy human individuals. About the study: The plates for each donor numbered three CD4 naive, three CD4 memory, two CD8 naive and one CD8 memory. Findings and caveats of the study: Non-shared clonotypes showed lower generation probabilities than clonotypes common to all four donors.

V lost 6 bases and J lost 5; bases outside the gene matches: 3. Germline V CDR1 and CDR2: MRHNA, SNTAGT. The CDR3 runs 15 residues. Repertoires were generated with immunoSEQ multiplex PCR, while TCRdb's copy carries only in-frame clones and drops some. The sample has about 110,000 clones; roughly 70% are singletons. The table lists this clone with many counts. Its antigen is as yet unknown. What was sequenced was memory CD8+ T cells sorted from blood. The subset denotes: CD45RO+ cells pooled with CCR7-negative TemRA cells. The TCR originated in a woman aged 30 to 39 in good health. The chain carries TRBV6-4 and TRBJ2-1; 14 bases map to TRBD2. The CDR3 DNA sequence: TGTGCCAGCAGCGGGGGACTAGCGGGAGACAATGAGCAGTTCTTC. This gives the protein CASSGGLAGDNEQFF.